The 21 T cell receptor beta chains in this list originate from one sample, sequenced in a study of T cells expressing NK-cell markers. TCRdb reprocessed the 5' RACE reads and keeps a single row for each CDR3 protein, giving no DNA. The sample's table shows 450,000 to 600,000 distinct CDR3 sequences. The specimen was blood T cells: a sorted CD56 or NKG2C T cell subset, CD4+ or CD8+ T cells, or bulk PBMC T cells (not recorded which). The receptors derive from a man between 18 and 29 years old in good health.

The chain employs TRBV5-1 and TRBJ2-3; TCRdb gives TRBD2 as the D gene, but with no DNA this cannot be confirmed. The germline V gene encodes CDR1 SGHRS and CDR2 YFSETQ. This CDR3 is 16 amino acids long. The CDR3 protein is CASSLPIAERADTQYF.

This sequence joins TRBV10-3 and TRBJ1-1. Germline V lookup: CDR1 ENHRY, CDR2 SYGVKD. The CDR3 contains 13 residues. The CDR3 sequence: CAISTDSGTEAFF.

The chain is built from TRBV5-1 and TRBJ2-5; TCRdb indicates TRBD1, and absent DNA this call remains unverified. Germline lookup yields CDR1 SGHRS and CDR2 YFSETQ. This CDR3 is 16 amino acids long. This CDR3 is CASSLEGRGRVETQYF.

The chain recombines TRBV25-1 with TRBJ2-1; the D gene TCRdb calls, TRBD2, cannot be checked with no DNA. This CDR3 region has 14 residues. The germline V gene has CDR1 MGHDK and CDR2 SYGVNS. The CDR3 loop is CASRVAGSYNEQFF.

The chain links TRBV29-1 to TRBJ1-1; the D call from TCRdb, TRBD1, cannot be confirmed without DNA. The germline V gene has CDR1 SQVTM and CDR2 ANQGSEA. There are 13 residues in the CDR3. The CDR3 reads CSGRGVRNTEAFF.

This chain links TRBV4-2 with TRBJ2-1; TCRdb's D gene call, TRBD2, goes unchecked for lack of DNA. The CDR3 totals 16 residues. The V gene's germline CDR1 is LGHNA and CDR2 YNFKEQ. The CDR3 sequence: CASSQEPSGMYNEQFF.

The chain joins TRBV15 to TRBJ2-7; checking the TCRdb D call of TRBD2 is not possible without DNA. The V gene's germline CDR1 is LNHNV and CDR2 YYDKDF (reference sequence). This CDR3 is 14 amino acids long. This chain's CDR3 is CATSRGEKTYEQYF.

The chain joins TRBV12-3 or TRBV12-4 to TRBJ2-7; without DNA, the TCRdb call of TRBD2 cannot be checked. The length of the CDR3 is 15 residues. CDR3 in amino acids: CASSTRAIRSYEQYF.

V and J are TRBV24-1 and TRBJ2-1; the TRBD2 assignment by TCRdb is unverifiable without DNA. The germline CDR1 and CDR2 sequences are KGHDR and SFDVKD. The CDR3 runs to 17 residues. CDR3 residues: CATSDRTSGRAIDEQFF.

V gene TRBV24-1 combines with J gene TRBJ2-2; the TCRdb call, TRBD1, lacks DNA for checking. The CDR3 consists of 14 residues. Germline-derived CDR1 and CDR2 are KGHDR and SFDVKD. CDR3 sequence: CATSEGGAGGELFF.

The chain is built from TRBV4-2 and TRBJ2-2; the D gene TCRdb calls, TRBD1, cannot be checked with no DNA. The CDR3 loop spans 16 amino acids. Germline V CDR1 and CDR2: LGHNA, YNFKEQ. The CDR3 sequence is CASSQDRGAKTGELFF.

The rearrangement uses TRBV3-1 and TRBJ2-2; TCRdb gives TRBD2 as the D gene, but with no DNA this cannot be confirmed. The germline V gene has CDR1 LGHDT and CDR2 YNNKEL (reference sequence). This CDR3 spans 16 amino acids. This CDR3 is CASSPGTGVITGELFF.

The chain joins TRBV5-1 to TRBJ2-7; the D gene TCRdb calls, TRBD2, cannot be checked with no DNA. In germline, CDR1 is SGHRS, CDR2 YFSETQ. This CDR3 spans 14 amino acids. CDR3 in amino acids: CASRTSGGTYEQYF.

The chain uses TRBV3-1 and TRBJ2-7; TCRdb picks TRBD1, but there is no DNA to check that call. Germline V CDR1 and CDR2: LGHDT, YNNKEL (reference sequence). This CDR3 comprises 13 residues. This CDR3 is CASSQRTGYEQYF.

This chain links TRBV4-1 with TRBJ2-2; without DNA, the TCRdb call of TRBD1 cannot be checked. Germline V gene sequence: CDR1 MGHRA, CDR2 YSYEKL. CDR3 size: 14 residues. The CDR3 spells CASSQDPGIWELFF.

The chain uses TRBV6-5 and TRBJ1-1; TCRdb returns TRBD1, unconfirmable since there is no DNA. CDR3 size: 15 residues. Per the germline V gene, CDR1 is MNHEY and CDR2 is SVGAGI. The chain's CDR3 is CASTDLQGVNTEAFF.

The V and J genes are TRBV4-3 and TRBJ2-3; TCRdb proposes TRBD2, but this gene call is untestable without DNA. The germline gives CDR1 LGHNA, CDR2 YSLEER. This CDR3 has 14 amino acids. CDR3 region: CASSSAGVRDTQYF.

V and J are TRBV6-5 and TRBJ2-1. CDR3 length equals 14 residues. CDR1 is MNHEY, CDR2 SVGAGI, per germline. CDR3 sequence: CASSPRRNYNEQFF.

The chain has TRBV20-1 and TRBJ2-1; lacking DNA, the TRBD2 call made by TCRdb goes unchecked. The CDR3 sequence is 17 residues long. Germline assignment: CDR1 DFQATT and CDR2 SNEGSKA (reference sequence). CDR3 region: CSAVGAGVISSYNEQFF.

The rearrangement uses TRBV3-1 and TRBJ2-2; TCRdb names TRBD2, which stays unverified in the absence of DNA. This CDR3 contains 16 residues. The germline gives CDR1 LGHDT, CDR2 YNNKEL (reference sequence). CDR3 amino acids: CASSQVGTRYTGELFF.

V is TRBV2 and J is TRBJ2-3; absent DNA, TCRdb's TRBD2 call cannot be checked. The CDR3 is 14 residues long. The germline V gene encodes CDR1 SNHLY and CDR2 FYNNEI. CDR3 residues: CARGSGKKADTQYF. Drawing the rest from reference TRBV2 and TRBJ2-3, the complete variable domain is EPEVTQTPSHQVTQMGQEVILRCVPISNHLYFYWYRQILGQKVEFLVSFYNNEISEKSEIFDDQFSVERPDGSNFTLKIRSTKLEDSAMYFCARGSGKKADTQYFGPGTRLTVL.